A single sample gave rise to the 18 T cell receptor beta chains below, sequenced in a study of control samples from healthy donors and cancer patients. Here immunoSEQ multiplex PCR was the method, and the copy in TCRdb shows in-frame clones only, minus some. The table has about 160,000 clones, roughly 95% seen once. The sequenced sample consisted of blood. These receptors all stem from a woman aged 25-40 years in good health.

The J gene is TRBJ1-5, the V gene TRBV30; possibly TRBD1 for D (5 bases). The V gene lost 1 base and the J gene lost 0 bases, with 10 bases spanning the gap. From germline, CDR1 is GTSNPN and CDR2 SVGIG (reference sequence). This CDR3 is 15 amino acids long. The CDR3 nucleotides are TGTGCCTGGAGTGGGGGGTTATATAGCAATCAGCCCCAGCATTTT. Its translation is CAWSGGLYSNQPQHF.

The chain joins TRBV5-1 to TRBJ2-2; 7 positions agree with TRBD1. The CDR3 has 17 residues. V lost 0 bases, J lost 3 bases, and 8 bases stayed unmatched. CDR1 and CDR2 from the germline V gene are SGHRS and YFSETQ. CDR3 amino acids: CASSLGLVTGHTGELFF. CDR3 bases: TGCGCCAGCAGCTTGGGCTTGGTGACAGGGCACACCGGGGAGCTGTTTTTT.

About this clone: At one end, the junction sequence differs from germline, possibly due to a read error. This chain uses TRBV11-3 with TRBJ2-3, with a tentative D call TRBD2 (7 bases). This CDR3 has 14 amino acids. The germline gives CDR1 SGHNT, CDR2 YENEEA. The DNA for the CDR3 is TGTGCCAGCAGTTTAGGGGGGGCCGCAGATACGCAGTATTTT. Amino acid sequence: CASSLGGAADTQYF.

CDR3 coding DNA: TGTGCCAGCTCTCCGGACAGGGTTGGCACCGGGGAGCTGTTTTTT. Translating it yields CASSPDRVGTGELFF. V is TRBV18 and J is TRBJ2-2; TRBD1 matches at 8 bases. Per germline, CDR1 KGHSH and CDR2 LQKENI. CDR3 length: 15 amino acids. V dropped 6 bases and J dropped 4; count of bases not matched to a gene: 7.

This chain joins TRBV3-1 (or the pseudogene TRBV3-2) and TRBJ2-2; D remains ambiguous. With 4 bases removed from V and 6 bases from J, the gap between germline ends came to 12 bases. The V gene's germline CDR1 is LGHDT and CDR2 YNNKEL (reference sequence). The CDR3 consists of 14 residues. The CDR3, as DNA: TGTGCCAGCAGCCCCGAGGTGGGGTCCGGGGAGCTGTTTTTT. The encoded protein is CASSPEVGSGELFF.

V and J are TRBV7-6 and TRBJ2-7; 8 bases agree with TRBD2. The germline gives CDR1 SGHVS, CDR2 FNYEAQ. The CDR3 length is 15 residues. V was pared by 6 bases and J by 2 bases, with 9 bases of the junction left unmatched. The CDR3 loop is CASSPIAGKPYEQYF. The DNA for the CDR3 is TGTGCCAGCAGTCCCATAGCGGGGAAACCCTACGAGCAGTACTTC.

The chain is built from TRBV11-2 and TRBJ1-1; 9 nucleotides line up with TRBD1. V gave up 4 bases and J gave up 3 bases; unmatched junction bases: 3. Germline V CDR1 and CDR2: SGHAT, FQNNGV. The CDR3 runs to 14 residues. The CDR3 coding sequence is TGTGCCAGCAGCTGGGACAGGGTCGACACTGAAGCTTTCTTT. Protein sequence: CASSWDRVDTEAFF.

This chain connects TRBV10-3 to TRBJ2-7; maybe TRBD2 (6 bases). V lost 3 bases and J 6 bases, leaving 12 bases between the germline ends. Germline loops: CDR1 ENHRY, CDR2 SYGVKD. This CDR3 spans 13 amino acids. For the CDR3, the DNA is TGTGCCATCAGTGAAACGGGAGTTCTCGAGCAGTACTTC. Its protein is CAISETGVLEQYF.

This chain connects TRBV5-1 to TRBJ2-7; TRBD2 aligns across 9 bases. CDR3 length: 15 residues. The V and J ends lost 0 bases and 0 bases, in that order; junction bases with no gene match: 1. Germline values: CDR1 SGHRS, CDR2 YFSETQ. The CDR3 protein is CASSLGGGASYEQYF. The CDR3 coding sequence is TGCGCCAGCAGCTTGGGCGGGGGGGCCTCCTACGAGCAGTACTTC.

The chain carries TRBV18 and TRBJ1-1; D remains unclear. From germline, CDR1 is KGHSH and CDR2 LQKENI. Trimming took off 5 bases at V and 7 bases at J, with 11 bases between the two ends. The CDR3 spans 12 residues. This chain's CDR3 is CASSGESGEAFF. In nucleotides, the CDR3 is TGTGCCAGCTCAGGGGAGTCGGGTGAAGCTTTCTTT.

The CDR3 spells CASSVVGTPSNYGYTF. CDR3 nucleotide sequence: TGTGCCAGCAGCGTAGTGGGGACACCCTCCAACTATGGCTACACCTTC. The chain joins TRBV9 to TRBJ1-2; D is possibly TRBD1 (6 bases). Germline V gene lookup returns CDR1 SGDLS and CDR2 YYNGEE. The CDR3 is made up of 16 amino acids. Trimming cost V 0 bases and J 2 bases, with 14 bases left between them.

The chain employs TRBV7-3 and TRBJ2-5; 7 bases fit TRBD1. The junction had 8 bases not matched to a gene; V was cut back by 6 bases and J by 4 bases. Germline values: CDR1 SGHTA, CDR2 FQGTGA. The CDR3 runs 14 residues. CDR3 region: CASSSGRDRETQYF. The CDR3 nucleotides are TGTGCCAGCAGTTCCGGCCGGGACAGAGAGACCCAGTACTTC.

CDR3 sequence reads: CASSLRQGLNSPLHF. CDR3 in DNA: TGTGCCAGCAGCTTGCGGCAGGGCCTAAATTCACCCCTCCACTTT. The V gene is TRBV5-6, the J gene TRBJ1-6; TRBD1 is a possible D gene (5 bases). CDR1 is SGHDT and CDR2 is YYEEEE in the germline V gene. The CDR3 spans 15 residues. Trimming stripped 1 base from V and 7 bases from J, with 12 bases between.

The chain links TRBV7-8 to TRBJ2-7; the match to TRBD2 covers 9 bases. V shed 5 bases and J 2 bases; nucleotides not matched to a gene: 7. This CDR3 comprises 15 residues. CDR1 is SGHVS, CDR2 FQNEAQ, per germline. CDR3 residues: CASSLEASGAYEQYF. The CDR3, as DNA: TGTGCCAGCAGCCTCGAGGCTAGCGGGGCCTACGAGCAGTACTTC.

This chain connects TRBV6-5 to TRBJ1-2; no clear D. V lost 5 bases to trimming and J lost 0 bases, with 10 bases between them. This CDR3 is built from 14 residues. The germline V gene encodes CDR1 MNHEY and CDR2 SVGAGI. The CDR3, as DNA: TGTGCCAGCAGTATAGGCGGGTCTAACTATGGCTACACCTTC. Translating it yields CASSIGGSNYGYTF.

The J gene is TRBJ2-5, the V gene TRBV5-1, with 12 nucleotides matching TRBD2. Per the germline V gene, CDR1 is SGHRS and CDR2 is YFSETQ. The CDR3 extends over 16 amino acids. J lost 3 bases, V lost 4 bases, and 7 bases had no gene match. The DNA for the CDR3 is TGCGCCAGCAGCGTACTAGCGGGAGGTACCAAAGAGACCCAGTACTTC. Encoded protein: CASSVLAGGTKETQYF.

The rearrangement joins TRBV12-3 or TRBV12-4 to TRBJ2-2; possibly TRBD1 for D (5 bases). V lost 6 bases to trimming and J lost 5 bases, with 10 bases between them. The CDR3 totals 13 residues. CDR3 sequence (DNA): TGTGCCAGCAGCCCTGGGGCTACCGGGGAGCTGTTTTTT. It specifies CASSPGATGELFF.

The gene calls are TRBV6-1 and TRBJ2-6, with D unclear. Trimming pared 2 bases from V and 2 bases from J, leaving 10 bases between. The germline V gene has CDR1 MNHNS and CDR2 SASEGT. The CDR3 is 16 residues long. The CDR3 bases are TGTGCCAGCAGTGAAAGATCCGTTACTGGGGCCAACGTCCTGACTTTC. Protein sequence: CASSERSVTGANVLTF.